This TCR beta chain was identified in a study of OX40 agonist ivuxolimab in advanced cancers. Study-wide context: The drug used for patients, ivuxolimab, was an agonistic anti-OX40 (CD134) antibody. One patient with hepatocellular carcinoma and two with cutaneous melanoma, three in all, had partial responses. Study-level points and caveats: Averaging showed that CD8+ T cells had more expanded clones than CD4+ did.

This CDR3 spans 13 amino acids. Trimming pared 7 bases from V and 2 bases from J, leaving 11 bases between. The V gene's germline CDR1 is SNHLY and CDR2 FYNNEI. Repertoires were generated with immunoSEQ multiplex PCR, while TCRdb's copy carries only in-frame clones and drops some. The sample lists tens of thousands of clones; 60% to 80% were seen once. As to this clone: Its antigen is undetermined.

This TCR was sampled from an adult with an advanced solid tumor such as melanoma, head and neck, liver or kidney cancer. This sample comprised CD4+ or CD8+ T cells sorted from blood, obtained in a trial of the OX40 agonist ivuxolimab. J is TRBJ2-5 and V is TRBV2; no reliable D call. CDR3 nucleotide sequence: TGTGCCAGCAAGTTAAGAGAGCAAGAGACCCAGTACTTC. This translates into CASKLREQETQYF.